This TCR beta chain came from a study of beta chain features in type 1 diabetes. Study overall: Researchers looked at some 99 million sorted cells across all samples.

This CDR3 contains 13 residues. The V gene's germline CDR1 is SGHTA and CDR2 FQGTGA. V shed 5 bases and J shed 6 bases, with 10 bases lying between them. Expressed TCRB transcripts were sequenced after all isolated RNA was converted to cDNA. The method was immunoSEQ multiplex PCR; TCRdb's version includes in-frame clones alone and lacks a portion of them. The sample lists hundreds of thousands of clones; roughly an eighth were seen once. Sorting with CD45RO/CCR7/CD25/CD127/CD95/CD27 yielded naive, central memory, regulatory and stem-like memory CD4+ cells. Overall study results and limits: In every one of the four CD4+ subsets, TCRB CDR3s were moderately but significantly shorter in Type 1 diabetes patients. PCR might favor shorter templates, equally in patients and controls. Naive, central memory and regulatory TCRB repertoires appeared more similar among patients than healthy donors.

On this clone: Its specificity is not known.

The source material was naive CD4+ T cells from blood. The chain recombines TRBV7-3 with TRBJ2-2; perhaps TRBD2 as D (5 bases). The TCR comes from a man aged 18 to 30 with type 1 diabetes. The CDR3 bases are TGTGCCAGCAGCGAACTCGGGGCCGGGGAGCTGTTTTTT. This sequence encodes CASSELGAGELFF.